This T cell receptor (beta chain) stems from a study of OX40 agonist ivuxolimab in advanced cancers. About the study: Every 2 weeks, patients got intravenous ivuxolimab at one of six dose levels (0.01-10 mg/kg). Three patients showed partial responses: one hepatocellular carcinoma and two cutaneous melanoma cases.

This CDR3 contains 16 residues. Germline V gene lookup returns CDR1 MNHEY and CDR2 SVGAGI. After removal of 6 bases from V and 1 base from J, the junction contained 10 bases not matched to a gene. Sequencing was performed with immunoSEQ multiplex PCR; in TCRdb, only in-frame clones are kept and a portion is missing. The sample comprises roughly 48,000 clones, about 85% of which are singletons, and about 10% rests with the top ten. This clone was observed a single time. The V call is TRBV6-5, the J call TRBJ2-3, with 7 bases fitting TRBD1. This clonotype was sampled from an adult with an advanced solid tumor such as melanoma, head and neck, liver or kidney cancer. This material consisted of CD4+ or CD8+ T cells sorted from blood, taken in a trial of the OX40 agonist ivuxolimab. The CDR3 bases are TGTGCCAGCAGCTACGCACAGGGGTCGGGCACAGATACGCAGTATTTT. This codes for CASSYAQGSGTDTQYF.